Listed here are 27 T cell receptor beta chains from one sample, sequenced in a study of T cell responses to AZD1222 COVID-19 vaccine. Here immunoSEQ multiplex PCR was the method, and the copy in TCRdb shows in-frame clones only, minus some. The sample yields 130,000 to 150,000 clones, more than 85% seen once. The sequencing here drew on peripheral blood, taken on day 0 of AZD1222 vaccination. The receptors were sampled from an adult in good health.

The chain carries TRBV7-2 and TRBJ1-2; D unclear. In germline, CDR1 is SGHTA, CDR2 FQGNSA. The ends were cut back, 0 bases at V and 3 bases at J, with 14 bases in the middle. The CDR3 covers 16 residues. Written as DNA, the CDR3 is TGTGCCAGCAGCTTAGCGCAGCCCTTTGGGGACTATGGCTACACCTTC. It codes for CASSLAQPFGDYGYTF.

A single count supports this clone. The rearrangement links TRBV7-2 to TRBJ2-5; D may be TRBD2 (6 bases). The CDR3 contains 15 residues. V lost 1 base and J lost 5, with 14 bases in between. From germline, CDR1 is SGHTA and CDR2 FQGNSA. The CDR3 loop reads CASSLVPGVAETQYF. The CDR3, as DNA: TGTGCCAGCAGCTTAGTTCCGGGAGTGGCCGAGACCCAGTACTTC. Together with reference TRBV7-2 and TRBJ2-5, the CDR3 gives the full variable domain: GAGVSQSPSNKVTEKGKDVELRCDPISGHTALYWYRQSLGQGLEFLIYFQGNSAPDKSGLPSDRFSAERTGGSVSTLTIQRTQQEDSAVYLCASSLVPGVAETQYFGPGTRLLVL.

This clone was found once. The genes are TRBV27 and TRBJ1-1, with TRBD1 matching 9 bases. The CDR3 is made up of 15 amino acids. The V gene's germline CDR1 is MNHEY and CDR2 SMNVEV (reference sequence). With 6 bases clipped from V and 3 bases from J, the junction kept 8 bases outside the gene matches. The CDR3 DNA sequence: TGTGCCAGCAGAATAACAGGGGGCAGGTACACTGAAGCTTTCTTT. Translating gives CASRITGGRYTEAFF.

This chain joins TRBV5-6 and TRBJ1-2; 9 bases fit TRBD1. V gave up 6 bases and J gave up 7 bases; unmatched junction bases: 7. The CDR3 loop spans 13 amino acids. CDR1 and CDR2 from the germline V gene are SGHDT and YYEEEE. The chain's CDR3 is CASISGTGPGYTF. CDR3 in DNA: TGTGCCAGCATTTCCGGGACAGGGCCTGGCTACACCTTC.

This clone was recorded a few times. The junction shows a germline mismatch at one end, possibly a read error. The CDR3 loop is CASSLGVF. The CDR3 bases are TGTGCCAGCAGCTTGGGGGTCTTC. This chain uses TRBV7-9 with TRBJ2-7, with D possibly being TRBD1 or TRBD2 (5 bases each). The CDR3 spans 8 residues. Germline V gene lookup returns CDR1 SEHNR and CDR2 FQNEAQ (reference sequence).

This clone came up once. The gene calls are TRBV29-1 and TRBJ1-5, with 7 nucleotides matching TRBD1. Germline values: CDR1 SQVTM, CDR2 ANQGSEA. This CDR3 is built from 13 residues. CDR3 in DNA: TGCAGGGCAGACAGGGATATGACTCAGCCCCAGCATTTT. The encoded protein is CRADRDMTQPQHF.

V is TRBV19 and J is TRBJ2-1, with TRBD2 matching 8 bases. After removal of 1 base from V and 1 base from J, the junction contained 3 bases not matched to a gene. This CDR3 spans 16 amino acids. The V gene's germline CDR1 is LNHDA and CDR2 SQIVND (reference sequence). The CDR3 bases are TGTGCCAGTAGTATAGTGAGCGGGAGATCCTACAATGAGCAGTTCTTC. Amino acids: CASSIVSGRSYNEQFF.

The chain is built from TRBV30 and TRBJ1-2; a possible D gene is TRBD1 (5 bases). The germline V gene has CDR1 GTSNPN and CDR2 SVGIG (reference sequence). The CDR3 is 14 amino acids. Trimming took off 3 bases at V and 2 bases at J, with 13 bases between the two ends. Here the CDR3 DNA reads TGTGCCTGGAGGGGGGGACTCATAAACTATGGCTACACCTTC. Encoded protein: CAWRGGLINYGYTF.

The chain couples TRBV11-3 to TRBJ2-5, with D maybe TRBD2 (6 bases). The V end lost 5 bases, the J end lost 4 bases, and 17 bases lay between the germline ends. Germline-derived CDR1 and CDR2 are SGHNT and YENEEA. CDR3 length: 15 residues. The CDR3 nucleotides read TGTGCCAGCAGCCCAGGGACTTCTGCGCGAGAGACCCAGTACTTC. Amino acids: CASSPGTSARETQYF. The complete variable domain, with remaining parts taken from reference TRBV11-3 and TRBJ2-5, reads EAGVVQSPRYKIIEKKQPVAFWCNPISGHNTLYWYLQNLGQGPELLIRYENEEAVDDSQLPKDRFSAERLKGVDSTLKIQPAELGDSAVYLCASSPGTSARETQYFGPGTRLLVL.

The chain recombines TRBV19 with TRBJ2-7, with TRBD1 as a possible D gene (6 bases). V was cut by 4 bases and J by 6 bases, with 13 bases left in between. Germline values: CDR1 LNHDA, CDR2 SQIVND (reference sequence). There are 13 residues in the CDR3. The CDR3 region is CASSTGTSLEQYF. The CDR3 DNA is TGTGCCAGTAGTACGGGGACATCCCTCGAGCAGTACTTC.

The chain links TRBV25-1 to TRBJ2-1; D not resolved. Per germline, CDR1 MGHDK and CDR2 SYGVNS. Between the trimmed V and J ends, which lost 2 bases and 4 bases, there was a span of 12 bases. The length of the CDR3 is 15 residues. The CDR3 sequence: CASSEAIRVYNEQFF. In DNA, the CDR3 is TGTGCCAGCAGTGAAGCTATTAGGGTTTACAATGAGCAGTTCTTC.

This chain links TRBV7-2 with TRBJ1-3; D uncertain. The CDR3 spans 14 residues. CDR1 and CDR2 (germline): SGHTA, FQGNSA. V was cut by 1 base and J by 4 bases, with 8 bases left in between. In DNA form, the CDR3 reads TGTGCCAGCAGCTTAGGTGGGTCCGGAAACACCATATATTTT. This encodes CASSLGGSGNTIYF.

This chain uses TRBV5-1 with TRBJ1-1; no clear D gene. Germline V lookup: CDR1 SGHRS, CDR2 YFSETQ. The CDR3 has 15 residues. Trimming took 4 bases from V and 2 from J, leaving 15 bases between them. The CDR3, as DNA: TGCGCCAGCAGCCTGGTACTCCAGCCTAACACTGAAGCTTTCTTT. Its protein is CASSLVLQPNTEAFF.

This chain connects TRBV3-1 (or the pseudogene TRBV3-2) to TRBJ1-1; weak D call: TRBD1 (5 bases). Germline CDR1 and CDR2: LGHDT and YNNKEL (reference sequence). The CDR3 extends over 15 amino acids. Trimming stripped 3 bases from V and 5 bases from J, with 16 bases between. The CDR3 nucleotides read TGTGCCAGCAGCCACGTTAAGCGAAGGGGTACTGAAGCTTTCTTT. It yields the protein CASSHVKRRGTEAFF.

This clone has just one count. V is TRBV5-1 and J is TRBJ2-3, with a tentative D call TRBD1 (6 bases). Germline assignment: CDR1 SGHRS and CDR2 YFSETQ. The CDR3 runs 15 residues. The V end was cut by 7 bases, the J end by 0 bases, with 15 bases between. CDR3 nucleotides: TGCGCCAGCCTACGGACAGACCCAAGCACAGATACGCAGTATTTT. Its translation is CASLRTDPSTDTQYF.

This chain joins TRBV5-6 and TRBJ1-2; 8 positions match TRBD1. Per the germline V gene, CDR1 is SGHDT and CDR2 is YYEEEE. Trimming took 2 bases from V and 8 from J; bases not matched to a gene: 5. The CDR3 has 13 residues. The CDR3 DNA is TGTGCCAGCAGCTTTTACAGGGGGGAAGGCTACACCTTC. This sequence encodes CASSFYRGEGYTF. The entire variable domain, with the rest obtained from reference TRBV5-6 and TRBJ1-2, is as follows: DAGVTQSPTHLIKTRGQQVTLRCSPKSGHDTVSWYQQALGQGPQFIFQYYEEEERQRGNFPDRFSGHQFPNYSSELNVNALLLGDSALYLCASSFYRGEGYTFGSGTRLTVV.

V and J are TRBV28 and TRBJ2-7; TRBD2 agrees at 13 bases. V shed 6 bases, J shed 1 base, and the junction held 6 bases outside the gene matches. Germline CDR1 reads MDHEN; CDR2 reads SYDVKM. The CDR3 runs to 16 residues. The CDR3 loop reads CASRTTGLAGSYEQYF. The CDR3 DNA sequence: TGTGCCAGCAGAACCACGGGACTAGCGGGATCCTACGAGCAGTACTTC.

The CDR3 nucleotides are TGTGCCAGCAGTCGGGACGGGACTAGCTACTACTTC. Its translation is CASSRDGTSYYF. The chain is built from TRBV12-3 or TRBV12-4 and TRBJ2-4; 9 nucleotides agree with TRBD2. V shed 5 bases, J shed 16 bases, and the junction held 9 bases outside the gene matches. CDR3 length: 12 amino acids.

The chain links TRBV11-2 to TRBJ2-3; D is perhaps TRBD2 (6 bases). The V end lost 2 bases, the J end lost 2 bases, and 17 bases lay between the germline ends. This CDR3 is built from 17 residues. Germline assignment: CDR1 SGHAT and CDR2 FQNNGV. The CDR3 loop is CASSLLPVTRYTDTQYF. DNA of the CDR3: TGTGCCAGCAGCTTACTCCCAGTGACTAGGTACACAGATACGCAGTATTTT.

The chain has TRBV6-5 and TRBJ1-5; D may be TRBD1 (6 bases). The germline V gene has CDR1 MNHEY and CDR2 SVGAGI. This CDR3 region has 14 residues. Trimming left V 6 bases short and J 9 bases short, with 18 bases between. CDR3 DNA: TGTGCCAGCAGAAACAGGGCAAACACGGTGCCCCAGCATTTT. Protein sequence: CASRNRANTVPQHF.

The J gene is TRBJ2-4, the V gene TRBV9; a weak D match, TRBD2 (5 bases). V was pared by 0 bases and J by 0 bases, with 16 bases between. The CDR3 spans 18 residues. CDR1 and CDR2 from the germline V gene are SGDLS and YYNGEE. The CDR3 here is CASSVGEPLTLAKNIQYF. CDR3 nucleotide sequence: TGTGCCAGCAGCGTAGGGGAGCCCCTGACACTAGCCAAAAACATTCAGTACTTC.

The genes are TRBV30 and TRBJ2-7; TRBD1 is a possible D gene (6 bases). Germline V gives CDR1 GTSNPN, CDR2 SVGIG (reference sequence). CDR3 length: 14 amino acids. Deletions cut 4 bases from V and 4 bases from J, with 17 bases between. CDR3 loop: CAWNWGRGSYEQYF. The CDR3, as DNA: TGTGCCTGGAATTGGGGCAGGGGTAGTTACGAGCAGTACTTC.

This clone showed up just a few times. CDR3 protein: CASSENGAAYGYTF. CDR3 sequence (DNA): TGTGCCAGCAGTGAAAACGGGGCTGCCTATGGCTACACCTTC. The chain recombines TRBV6-1 with TRBJ1-2; D is perhaps TRBD1 (5 bases). This CDR3 contains 14 residues. The germline V and J ends were trimmed by 2 bases and 4 bases, with 11 bases remaining between them. The germline V gene has CDR1 MNHNS and CDR2 SASEGT.

CDR3 DNA sequence: TGTGCCAGCAGTGCAACAGGGATAAATGAAAAACTGTTTTTT. It translates to CASSATGINEKLFF. The rearrangement uses TRBV6-2 or TRBV6-3 and TRBJ1-4, with a possible D match to TRBD1 (6 bases). This CDR3 is built from 14 residues. Trimming took off 5 bases at V and 5 bases at J, with 12 bases between the two ends. Germline loops: CDR1 MNHEY, CDR2 SVGEGT.

The genes are TRBV19 and TRBJ2-7; tentatively, D is TRBD1 (6 bases). Germline V lookup: CDR1 LNHDA, CDR2 SQIVND (reference sequence). This CDR3 comprises 13 residues. With 4 bases removed from V and 2 bases from J, the gap between germline ends came to 9 bases. CDR3 amino acids: CASSSDRTYEQYF. DNA for the CDR3: TGTGCCAGTAGTAGTGACAGGACCTACGAGCAGTACTTC.

This chain uses TRBV19 with TRBJ1-5; tentative D call: TRBD1 (5 bases). Germline assignment: CDR1 LNHDA and CDR2 SQIVND (reference sequence). V was trimmed by 2 bases and J by 0 bases, leaving 20 bases between them. The CDR3 spans 19 residues. In DNA, the CDR3 is TGTGCCAGTAGTATATCGTGGACAACGGACGGATATAGCAATCAGCCCCAGCATTTT. Amino acid sequence: CASSISWTTDGYSNQPQHF.

Only a few counts were recorded for this clone. The rearrangement uses TRBV25-1 and TRBJ1-6; 7 nucleotides line up with TRBD1. Unmatched junction bases numbered 7, after V lost 8 bases and J lost 6 bases. Germline V gene sequence: CDR1 MGHDK, CDR2 SYGVNS. The CDR3 has 14 amino acids. CDR3 coding DNA: TGTGCCAGCCCACGGGACAGTTTTAATTCACCCCTCCACTTT. This gives the protein CASPRDSFNSPLHF.